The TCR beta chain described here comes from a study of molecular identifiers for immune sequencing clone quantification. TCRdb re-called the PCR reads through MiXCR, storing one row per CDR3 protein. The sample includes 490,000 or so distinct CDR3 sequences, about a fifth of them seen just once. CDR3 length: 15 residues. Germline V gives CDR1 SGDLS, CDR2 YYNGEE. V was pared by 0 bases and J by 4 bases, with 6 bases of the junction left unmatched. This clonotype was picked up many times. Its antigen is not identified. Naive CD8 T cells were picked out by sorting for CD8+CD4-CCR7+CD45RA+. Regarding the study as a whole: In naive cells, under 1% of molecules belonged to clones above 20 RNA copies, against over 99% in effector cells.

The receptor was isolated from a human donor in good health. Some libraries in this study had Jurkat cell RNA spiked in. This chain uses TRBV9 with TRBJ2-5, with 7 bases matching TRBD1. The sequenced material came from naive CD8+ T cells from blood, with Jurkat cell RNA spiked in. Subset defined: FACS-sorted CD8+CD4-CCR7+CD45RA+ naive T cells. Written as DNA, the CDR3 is TGTGCCAGCAGCGTAGCTCCAGGGGGTATAGAGACCCAGTACTTC. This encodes CASSVAPGGIETQYF.